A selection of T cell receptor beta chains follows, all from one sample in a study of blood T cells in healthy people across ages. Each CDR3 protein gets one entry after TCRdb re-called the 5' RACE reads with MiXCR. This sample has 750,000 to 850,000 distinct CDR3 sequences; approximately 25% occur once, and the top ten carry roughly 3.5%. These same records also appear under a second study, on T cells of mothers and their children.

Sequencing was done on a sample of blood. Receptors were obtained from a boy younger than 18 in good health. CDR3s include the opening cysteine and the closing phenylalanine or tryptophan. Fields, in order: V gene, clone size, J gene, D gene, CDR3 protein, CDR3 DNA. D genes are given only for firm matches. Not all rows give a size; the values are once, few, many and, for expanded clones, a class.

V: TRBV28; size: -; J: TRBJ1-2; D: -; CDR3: CAIMQGYGYTF; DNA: TGTGCCATCATGCAGGGATATGGCTACACCTTC
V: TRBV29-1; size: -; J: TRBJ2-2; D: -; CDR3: CSVETRGRSVTGELFF; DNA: TGCAGCGTTGAGACTAGGGGGCGATCGGTCACCGGGGAGCTGTTTTTT
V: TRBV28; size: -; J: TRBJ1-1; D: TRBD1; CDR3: CASSLRHLLGGADTEAFF; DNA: TGTGCCAGCAGTTTACGGCATCTCCTAGGGGGCGCGGACACTGAAGCTTTCTTT
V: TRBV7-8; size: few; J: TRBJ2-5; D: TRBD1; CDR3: CASSLQGASQETQYF; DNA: TGTGCCAGCAGCTTACAGGGGGCCAGCCAAGAGACCCAGTACTTC
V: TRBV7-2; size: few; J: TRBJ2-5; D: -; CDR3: CASSLDGASQETQYF; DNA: TGTGCCAGCAGCTTAGACGGAGCCTCTCAAGAGACCCAGTACTTC
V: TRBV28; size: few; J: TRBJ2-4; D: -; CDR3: CASTPSALAKNIQYF; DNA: TGTGCCAGCACCCCGTCGGCCTTAGCCAAAAACATTCAGTACTTC
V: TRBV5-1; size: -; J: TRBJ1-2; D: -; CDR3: CASSTNPGATNYGYTF; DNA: TGCGCCAGCAGCACCAACCCAGGGGCGACTAACTATGGCTACACCTTC
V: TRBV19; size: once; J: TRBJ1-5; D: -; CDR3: CASTPGQNRGQPQHF; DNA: TGTGCCAGTACCCCGGGGCAGAATCGGGGTCAGCCCCAGCATTTT
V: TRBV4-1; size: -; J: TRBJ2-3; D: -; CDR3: CASSPGTTYPDTQYF; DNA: TGCGCCAGCAGCCCCGGGACAACCTACCCAGATACGCAGTATTTT
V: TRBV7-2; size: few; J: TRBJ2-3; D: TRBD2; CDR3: CASSLLTSGRTDTQYF; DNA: TGTGCCAGCAGCTTACTAACTAGCGGGAGAACAGATACGCAGTATTTT
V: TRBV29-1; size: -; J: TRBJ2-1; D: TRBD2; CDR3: CSVEDGGIAGVLDEQFF; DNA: TGCAGCGTTGAAGATGGAGGAATAGCGGGAGTGTTGGATGAGCAGTTCTTC
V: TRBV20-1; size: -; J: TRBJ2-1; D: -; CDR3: CSAPPYTSQKQFF; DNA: TGCAGTGCTCCCCCTTATACTAGTCAGAAGCAGTTCTTC
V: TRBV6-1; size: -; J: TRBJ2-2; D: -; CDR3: CASTLALNTGELFF; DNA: TGTGCCAGCACACTAGCCCTGAACACCGGGGAGCTGTTTTTT
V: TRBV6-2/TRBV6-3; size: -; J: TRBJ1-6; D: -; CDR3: CASSYITGNLSPLHF; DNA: TGTGCCAGCAGTTACATCACCGGGAATCTTTCACCCCTCCACTTT
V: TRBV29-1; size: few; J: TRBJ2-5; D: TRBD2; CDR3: CSASPLSGGAFGTQYF; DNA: TGCAGCGCCTCGCCGTTGAGCGGGGGGGCCTTTGGGACCCAGTACTTC
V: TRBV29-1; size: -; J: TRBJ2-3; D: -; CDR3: CSVEGDSSTDTQYF; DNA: TGCAGCGTTGAGGGGGATTCGAGCACAGATACGCAGTATTTT
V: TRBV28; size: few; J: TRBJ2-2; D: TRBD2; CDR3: CASTPGTSLAGELFF; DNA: TGTGCCAGCACCCCGGGGACTAGTTTGGCCGGGGAGCTGTTTTTT
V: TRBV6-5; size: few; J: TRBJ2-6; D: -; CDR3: CASSSRTEFSSGANVLTF; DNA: TGTGCCAGCAGTTCCCGGACGGAATTTAGCTCTGGGGCCAACGTCCTGACTTTC
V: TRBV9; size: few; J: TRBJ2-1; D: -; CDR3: CASSVVGDTYNEQFF; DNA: TGTGCCAGCAGCGTAGTAGGGGATACCTACAATGAGCAGTTCTTC
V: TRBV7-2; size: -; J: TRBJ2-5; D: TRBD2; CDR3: CASSLQLAEETQYF; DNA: TGTGCCAGCAGCTTACAACTAGCGGAAGAGACCCAGTACTTC
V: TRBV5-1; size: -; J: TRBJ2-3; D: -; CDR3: CASAGQLTDTQYF; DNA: TGCGCCAGCGCGGGACAGCTTACAGATACGCAGTATTTT
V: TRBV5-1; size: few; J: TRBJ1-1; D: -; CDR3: CASSLLTAAGASEAFF; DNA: TGCGCCAGCAGCTTGTTAACGGCCGCGGGGGCCAGTGAAGCTTTCTTT
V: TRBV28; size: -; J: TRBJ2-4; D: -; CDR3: CASGPRGKNIQYF; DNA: TGTGCCAGCGGACCACGTGGCAAAAACATTCAGTACTTC
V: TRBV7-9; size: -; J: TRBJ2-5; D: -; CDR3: CASSDQEFWETQYF; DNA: TGTGCCAGCAGTGACCAGGAGTTCTGGGAGACCCAGTACTTC
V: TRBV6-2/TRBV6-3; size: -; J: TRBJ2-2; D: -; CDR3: CASSIRHAGTGELFF; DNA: TGTGCCAGCAGTATTAGGCACGCCGGAACCGGGGAGCTGTTTTTT
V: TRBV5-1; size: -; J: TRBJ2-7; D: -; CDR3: CASSLMGTPYEQYF; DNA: TGCGCCAGCAGCTTGATGGGCACTCCCTACGAGCAGTACTTC
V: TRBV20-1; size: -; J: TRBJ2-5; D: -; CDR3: CSAGPFQETQYF; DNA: TGCAGTGCAGGACCGTTTCAAGAGACCCAGTACTTC
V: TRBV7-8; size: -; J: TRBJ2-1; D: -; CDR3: CASSLVYGGQGWDEQFF; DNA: TGTGCCAGCAGCTTAGTTTATGGTGGGCAGGGTTGGGATGAGCAGTTCTTC
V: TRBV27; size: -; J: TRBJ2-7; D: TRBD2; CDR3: CASSFSLAGHEQYF; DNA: TGTGCCAGCAGTTTCTCGCTAGCGGGGCACGAGCAGTACTTC
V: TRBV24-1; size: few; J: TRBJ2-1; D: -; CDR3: CATSDSRNRDYNEQFF; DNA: TGTGCCACCAGTGACTCCCGGAACAGGGATTACAATGAGCAGTTCTTC
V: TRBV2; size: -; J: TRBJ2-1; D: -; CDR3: CASSQNVGRVGNEQFF; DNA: TGTGCCAGCAGCCAGAACGTTGGCAGGGTAGGCAATGAGCAGTTCTTC
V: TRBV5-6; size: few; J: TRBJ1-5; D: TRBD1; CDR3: CASSLRGGDLNQPQHF; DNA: TGTGCCAGCAGCTTGAGAGGGGGCGATCTCAATCAGCCCCAGCATTTT
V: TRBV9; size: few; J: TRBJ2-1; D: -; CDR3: CASSGGRVYNEQFF; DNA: TGTGCCAGCAGCGGCGGGCGGGTCTACAATGAGCAGTTCTTC
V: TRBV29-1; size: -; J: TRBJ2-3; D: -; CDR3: CSPRFGGRDTQYF; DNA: TGCAGCCCTCGATTTGGCGGTCGGGATACGCAGTATTTT
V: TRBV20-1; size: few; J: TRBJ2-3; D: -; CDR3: CSARPLGSGTDTQYF; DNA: TGCAGTGCTAGACCGCTAGGTTCGGGCACAGATACGCAGTATTTT
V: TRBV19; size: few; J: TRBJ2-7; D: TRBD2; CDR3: CASSAGGWYEQYF; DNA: TGTGCCAGTAGTGCGGGAGGGTGGTACGAGCAGTACTTC
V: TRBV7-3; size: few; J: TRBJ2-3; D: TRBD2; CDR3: CASSPGGGYDTQYF; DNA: TGTGCCAGCAGCCCCGGGGGAGGGTATGATACGCAGTATTTT
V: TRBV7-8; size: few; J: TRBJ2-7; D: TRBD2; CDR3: CASSAERGASYEQYF; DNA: TGTGCCAGCAGCGCTGAGCGGGGTGCTTCCTACGAGCAGTACTTC
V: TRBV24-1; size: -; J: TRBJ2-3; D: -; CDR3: CATSGAGNTDTQYF; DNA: TGTGCCACCAGTGGAGCAGGTAACACAGATACGCAGTATTTT
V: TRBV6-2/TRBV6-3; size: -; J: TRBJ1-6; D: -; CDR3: CASSTQTSSPLHF; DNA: TGTGCCAGCAGTACACAGACCTCATCACCCCTCCACTTT
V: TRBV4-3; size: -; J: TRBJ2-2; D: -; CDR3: CASSQEAPSQTAGELFF; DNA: TGCGCCAGCAGCCAAGAGGCTCCCAGTCAAACGGCCGGGGAGCTGTTTTTT
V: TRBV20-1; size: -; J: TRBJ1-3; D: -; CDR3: CSAATSGNTIYF; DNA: TGCAGTGCTGCCACCTCTGGAAACACCATATATTTT
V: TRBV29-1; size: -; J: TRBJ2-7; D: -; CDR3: CSVRVESEQYF; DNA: TGCAGCGTACGGGTTGAAAGCGAGCAGTACTTC
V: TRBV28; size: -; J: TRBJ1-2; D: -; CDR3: CASGSAGVMSGYTF; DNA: TGTGCCAGCGGCTCGGCAGGGGTTATGAGTGGCTACACCTTC
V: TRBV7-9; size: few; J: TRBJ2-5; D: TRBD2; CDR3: CASSLGLAGQKETQYF; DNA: TGTGCCAGCAGCTTAGGACTAGCGGGACAAAAAGAGACCCAGTACTTC
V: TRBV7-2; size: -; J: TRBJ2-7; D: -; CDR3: CASSLAAGLMYEQYF; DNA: TGTGCCAGCAGCTTAGCGGCGGGTTTGATGTACGAGCAGTACTTC
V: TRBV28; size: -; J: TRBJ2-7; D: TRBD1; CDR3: CASSLRTGNDEQYF; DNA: TGTGCCAGCAGTTTGAGGACAGGTAACGACGAGCAGTACTTC
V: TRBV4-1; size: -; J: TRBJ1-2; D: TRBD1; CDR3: CASSQDWTGGNGYTF; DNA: TGCGCCAGCAGCCAAGACTGGACAGGGGGGAATGGCTACACCTTC
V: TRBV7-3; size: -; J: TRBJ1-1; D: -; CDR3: CASSPRGGRYTEAFF; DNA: TGTGCCAGCAGCCCCCGGGGGGGTCGGTACACTGAAGCTTTCTTT
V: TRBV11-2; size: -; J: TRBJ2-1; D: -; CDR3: CASSLVDKLAYNEQFF; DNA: TGTGCCAGCAGCTTAGTGGACAAACTGGCCTACAATGAGCAGTTCTTC
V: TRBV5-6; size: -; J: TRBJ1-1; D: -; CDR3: CASSLEDAVRPNTEAFF; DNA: TGTGCCAGCAGCTTGGAGGATGCAGTCCGCCCGAACACTGAAGCTTTCTTT
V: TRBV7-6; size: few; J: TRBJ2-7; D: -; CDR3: CASSLRQGGRYEQYF; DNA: TGTGCCAGCAGCCTTAGACAGGGAGGAAGGTACGAGCAGTACTTC
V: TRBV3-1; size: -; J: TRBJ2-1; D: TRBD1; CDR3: CASSSGQGEVDEQFF; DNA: TGTGCCAGCAGCTCCGGACAGGGGGAGGTTGATGAGCAGTTCTTC
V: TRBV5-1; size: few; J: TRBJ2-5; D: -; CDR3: CASSFPRQETQYF; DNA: TGCGCCAGCAGCTTTCCTAGACAAGAGACCCAGTACTTC
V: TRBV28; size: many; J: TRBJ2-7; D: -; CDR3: CASSLRDGAYEQYF; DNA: TGTGCCAGCAGTTTGCGGGACGGGGCCTACGAGCAGTACTTC
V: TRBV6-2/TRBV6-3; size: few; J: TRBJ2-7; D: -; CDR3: CASNPTDAYEQYF; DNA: TGTGCCAGCAACCCGACAGACGCCTACGAGCAGTACTTC
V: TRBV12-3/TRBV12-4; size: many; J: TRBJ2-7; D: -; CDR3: CASSLELFGYEQYF; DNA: TGTGCCAGCAGTTTAGAACTATTCGGCTACGAGCAGTACTTC
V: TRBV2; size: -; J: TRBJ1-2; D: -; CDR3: CASSELRPAAGYTF; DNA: TGTGCCAGCAGTGAACTCAGGCCCGCCGCGGGCTACACCTTC
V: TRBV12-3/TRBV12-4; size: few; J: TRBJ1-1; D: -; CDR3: CASRGTLNTEAFF; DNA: TGTGCCAGCAGGGGGACACTGAACACTGAAGCTTTCTTT